This entry is about one T cell receptor (beta chain). The CDR3 covers 17 residues. Unmatched junction bases numbered 13, after V lost 5 bases and J lost 2 bases. Germline V gene sequence: CDR1 LNHDA, CDR2 SQIVND (reference sequence). The data stem from a study of T cell responses to AZD1222 COVID-19 vaccine. Method: immunoSEQ multiplex PCR; TCRdb's copy keeps in-frame clones and lacks some. The sample lists 120,000 to 150,000 clones, more than 75% seen once, with around 3.1% in the top ten. The chain joins TRBV19 to TRBJ2-3; 7 bases match TRBD1. Sequences were derived from peripheral blood, sampled 28 days after the second AZD1222 dose. The TCR sequence derives from an adult who received the AZD1222 COVID-19 vaccine. The CDR3 reads CASSSPTGAESTDTQYF. CDR3 DNA: TGTGCCAGTAGTTCTCCCACAGGGGCCGAGTCCACAGATACGCAGTATTTT.